Included here is one TCR beta chain sequence, with context. Assay used: immunoSEQ multiplex PCR; TCRdb lists only in-frame clones, some missing. The sample has a few hundred thousand clones, just over 85% seen once. This sample stems from a study of blood T cell repertoires in COVID-19. Overall study: Acute-phase and convalescent COVID-19 samples originated in the United States, Italy and Spain. PBMCs, B-cell-depleted T cells, or T cells provided the cDNA or gDNA that made up the material.

Looked up from germline, CDR1 is SNHLY and CDR2 is FYNNEI. The junction had 5 bases not matched to a gene; V was cut back by 6 bases and J by 5 bases. The CDR3 totals 16 residues. This clonotype was sampled from a man aged 25-45 years who had recovered from COVID-19. The chain uses TRBV2 and TRBJ2-3; 16 bases are a match to TRBD2. Input material: peripheral blood. The CDR3 nucleotides are TGTGCCAGCAGCCAGGGACTAGCGGGGGGGCAAGATACGCAGTATTTT. Translating it yields CASSQGLAGGQDTQYF.